These 4 T cell receptor beta chains came from one sample sequenced in a study of T cell responses to AZD1222 COVID-19 vaccine (dated by TCRdb to the early 2020s). Library creation used the immunoSEQ multiplex PCR assay. Here the immuneACCESS table is served through TCRdb, limited to in-frame sequences with V and J called. Missing clones are a known gap in these copies; in checked studies unresolved V genes cover under half, and the rest lacks a known reason. Here the sample has fewer than 120,000 clones; approximately 90% occur a single time. The leading ten clones occupy around 14% of the sample. The sample's time point label, decoded: about 28 days (+/-7) after the second vaccine dose. Sample: peripheral blood, taken 28 days after the second AZD1222 dose. These receptors all stem from an adult who received the AZD1222 COVID-19 vaccine.

The rearrangement joins TRBV5-8 to TRBJ2-1; 7 bases are shared with TRBD2. The CDR3 length is 16 residues. V was clipped by 4 bases and J by 0 bases; unmatched bases: 7. Germline CDR1 is SGHTS and CDR2 is YDEGEE. CDR3 sequence: CASSGYLAVSYNEQFF. CDR3 coding DNA: TGTGCCAGCAGCGGATATCTAGCGGTCTCCTACAATGAGCAGTTCTTC.

The gene calls are TRBV5-6 and TRBJ1-1; a possible D gene is TRBD1 (5 bases). Germline V CDR1 and CDR2: SGHDT, YYEEEE. This CDR3 has 14 residues. The ends were cut back, 4 bases at V and 1 base at J, with 11 bases in the middle. The CDR3 here is CASSTRGTNTEAFF. DNA for the CDR3: TGTGCCAGCAGCACCCGGGGGACGAACACTGAAGCTTTCTTT.

The chain has TRBV30 and TRBJ1-1; D call uncertain. The CDR3 has 9 residues. V lost 3 bases and J lost 7, with 3 bases in between. CDR1 GTSNPN and CDR2 SVGIG come from the germline V gene (reference sequence). As DNA, the CDR3 is TGTGCCTGGAGGAATGAAGCTTTCTTT. Translating gives CAWRNEAFF.

This clone was observed once. V usage is TRBV7-3 and J usage is TRBJ2-1; 8 nucleotides agree with TRBD2. From germline, CDR1 is SGHTA and CDR2 FQGTGA. V lost 1 base and J lost 4; bases outside the gene matches: 6. CDR3 size: 16 residues. The CDR3: CASSLMGTSGYNEQFF. CDR3 DNA sequence: TGTGCCAGCAGCTTAATGGGAACTAGCGGTTACAATGAGCAGTTCTTC.